The clone carrying this T cell receptor (beta chain) was found many times. Its antigen remains unidentified. The data belong to a study of T cells in Graves' hyperthyroidism and ophthalmopathy. General observations from the study: Onset of ophthalmopathy came a median 6.5 months after the model predicted it.

Germline-derived CDR1 and CDR2 are SGHAT and FQDESV (reference sequence). With 1 base removed from V and 5 bases from J, the gap between germline ends came to 10 bases. This CDR3 has 14 amino acids. Using RNA transcripts as the source, TCR beta CDR3 regions were amplified. RT-PCR in the first round (using the HTBI primer set) targeted the TCR CDR3. In TCRdb, the multiplex PCR reads were re-called with MiXCR into one record per CDR3 protein. The sample contains about 270,000 distinct CDR3 sequences, around 20% of which appear only once. The chain couples TRBV11-1 to TRBJ2-3; tentative D call: TRBD2 (5 bases). The sequenced material came from blood. This clonotype was obtained from a man younger than 45 with Graves' ophthalmopathy. CDR3 protein: CASSLDPGLDTQYF. CDR3 sequence (DNA): TGTGCCAGCAGCTTAGACCCAGGACTAGATACGCAGTATTTT.